This T cell receptor beta chain appears in the sequencing data of a study of blood T cell repertoires in COVID-19. Study information: COVID-19 samples, acute and convalescent, were from the United States, Italy and Spain. Sample material is recorded as cDNA or gDNA derived from T cells, B-cell-depleted T cells, or PBMCs.

Germline V gives CDR1 SEHNR, CDR2 FQNEAQ (reference sequence). CDR3 length: 13 residues. Trimming pared 7 bases from V and 2 bases from J, leaving 11 bases between. Methods used by the authors: Nucleated cell number was recorded as an estimate derived from reference gene primer amplification. Assay: immunoSEQ multiplex PCR; the TCRdb copy retains only in-frame clones and omits some. For V, J and clone size, that table is used; D and trimming come from the DNA. The repertoire holds roughly 200,000 clones, with about 87% as singletons. This clonotype was obtained from a man in his sixties or seventies with acute or convalescent COVID-19. Sequencing input: peripheral blood. The rearrangement links TRBV7-9 to TRBJ1-1; unclear D gene. CDR3 sequence (DNA): TGTGCCAGCAAACGGAGGGTTAACACTGAAGCTTTCTTT. It translates to CASKRRVNTEAFF.